This T cell receptor beta chain originates from a study of CD8 T cells in ankylosing spondylitis. TCRdb re-called the 5' RACE reads with MiXCR, one entry per CDR3 protein. The sample includes 200,000 to 250,000 distinct CDR3 sequences, under 35% of them seen just once. The sample holds a few counts of this clonotype. After removal of 5 bases from V and 1 base from J, the junction contained 4 bases not matched to a gene. The CDR3 spans 14 residues. Germline-derived CDR1 and CDR2 are DFQATT and SNEGSKA (reference sequence). Sequencing input: blood, either unsorted or a sorted T cell fraction (not recorded which). This chain connects TRBV20-1 to TRBJ1-4, with TRBD1 matching over 7 bases. This sequence originates from a male donor with ankylosing spondylitis or in good health (not recorded which). CDR3 loop: CSAPGTETNEKLFF. The CDR3 coding sequence is TGCAGTGCTCCTGGGACAGAAACTAATGAAAAACTGTTTTTT.